Listed below are T cell receptor beta chains from one sample, sequenced in a study of T cells in Graves' hyperthyroidism and ophthalmopathy. Via MiXCR, TCRdb re-called the multiplex PCR reads, giving one row per CDR3 protein. The sample consists of hundreds of thousands of distinct CDR3 sequences, around a sixth of them appearing once. Material: blood. The source of these receptors is a woman under 30 with Graves' hyperthyroidism. CDR3s include the opening cysteine and the closing phenylalanine or tryptophan. Each record gives: D gene, J gene, clone size, V gene, CDR3 DNA, CDR3 protein. D genes are given only for firm matches. Clone size is shown for a subset of rows, as once, few, many or a class of expanded clone.

TRBD1 | TRBJ1-3 | NA | TRBV20-1 | TGCAGTGCTAGAGAGGACAGGGGGCTCGGAAACACCATATATTTT | CSAREDRGLGNTIYF
NA | TRBJ2-7 | many | TRBV12-3/TRBV12-4 | TGTGCCAGCAGTTTAGGGGGCATTGGCGAGCAGTACTTC | CASSLGGIGEQYF
NA | TRBJ2-7 | many | TRBV11-3 | TGTGCCAGCAGCTCCCACTCCTACGAGCAGTACTTC | CASSSHSYEQYF
TRBD1 | TRBJ1-3 | many | TRBV5-6 | TGTGCCAGCAGCTTAGGACAGGACTCTGGAAACACCATATATTTT | CASSLGQDSGNTIYF
NA | TRBJ2-7 | NA | TRBV6-1 | TGTGCCAGCTCCCCCCGGGGGGCGACCGTAACCATCATAGGGGCCGGCGAGCAGTACTTC | CASSPRGATVTIIGAGEQYF
TRBD1 | TRBJ2-1 | many | TRBV29-1 | TGCAGCGTGGGGGACAGGGGAAGCTTGTACTACAATGAGCAGTTCTTC | CSVGDRGSLYYNEQFF
NA | TRBJ2-1 | NA | TRBV6-1 | TGTGCCAGCAGTGAACAGTTTAACAATGAGCAGTTCTTC | CASSEQFNNEQFF
TRBD2 | TRBJ2-7 | many | TRBV27 | TGTGCCAGCAGTCGTAGCGGGGGGGCCTACGAGCAGTACTTC | CASSRSGGAYEQYF
NA | TRBJ2-1 | many | TRBV14 | TGTGCCAGCAGCCATACCAGAGTCACGGAGCAGTTCTTC | CASSHTRVTEQFF
TRBD1 | TRBJ1-6 | NA | TRBV7-6 | TGTGCCAGCAGCTTAGCAGCAGGGGGGGATTCACCCCTCCACTTT | CASSLAAGGDSPLHF
NA | TRBJ1-5 | NA | TRBV6-1 | TGTGCCAGCAGCCGGTGGGGGGGCGATCAGCCCCAGCATTTT | CASSRWGGDQPQHF
NA | TRBJ2-3 | many | TRBV2 | TGTGCCAGCAGTGAAAGAGGGCTAGTCTTCACAGATACGCAGTATTTT | CASSERGLVFTDTQYF
NA | TRBJ1-1 | few | TRBV6-1 | TGTGCCAGCAGTTCCTTACGGGCTGAAGCTTTCTTT | CASSSLRAEAFF
NA | TRBJ2-7 | many | TRBV20-1 | TGCAGTGCTAGAGTCATTCCTGCCTACGAGCAGTACTTC | CSARVIPAYEQYF
TRBD2 | TRBJ2-1 | many | TRBV7-2 | TGTGCCAGCAGCATACCGGGACTAGCGGCCAATGAGCAGTTCTTC | CASSIPGLAANEQFF
NA | TRBJ1-3 | NA | TRBV4-1 | TGCGCCAGCAGCCTCCTTGGGGGGCTCTTATACTCTGGAAACACCATATATTTT | CASSLLGGLLYSGNTIYF
TRBD1 | TRBJ2-7 | many | TRBV6-1 | TGTGCCAGCAGTGAATTCGGGACAGGAACTTTTAGCTCCTACGAGCAGTACTTC | CASSEFGTGTFSSYEQYF
TRBD2 | TRBJ2-7 | NA | TRBV6-1 | TGTGCCAGCAAGCCATCGACTAGCGGGAGCTCCTACGAGCAGTACTTC | CASKPSTSGSSYEQYF
NA | TRBJ2-7 | many | TRBV2 | TGTGCCAGCAGTGAAACCGGGCCAACTTACGAGCAGTACTTC | CASSETGPTYEQYF
NA | TRBJ1-2 | many | TRBV7-2 | TGTGCCAGCAGCCTCGGGAGAGGAGCTGACTATGGCTACACCTTC | CASSLGRGADYGYTF
NA | TRBJ2-2 | many | TRBV20-1 | TGCAGTGCTAGCATCGGGGGCAACACCGGGGAGCTGTTTTTT | CSASIGGNTGELFF
NA | TRBJ1-3 | many | TRBV3-1 | TGTGCCAGCAGCCATTCTCGGACGGGAGGAAACACCATATATTTT | CASSHSRTGGNTIYF
TRBD2 | TRBJ2-1 | many | TRBV5-1 | TGCGCCAGCAGCTACCTAGCGGGAGGGAGGGTTGAGCAGTTCTTC | CASSYLAGGRVEQFF
TRBD2 | TRBJ2-1 | NA | TRBV19 | TGTGCCAGTAGTATAGGAGGCCTAGCGGGATACAATGAGCAGTTCTTC | CASSIGGLAGYNEQFF
NA | TRBJ2-5 | few | TRBV12-5 | TGTGCTAGTGGTTTCATGCCCTCCGAGACCCAGTACTTC | CASGFMPSETQYF
NA | TRBJ2-3 | NA | TRBV28 | TGTGCCAGCAGTTTATGGACGGCAGGATCTAGCACAGATACGCAGTATTTT | CASSLWTAGSSTDTQYF
NA | TRBJ1-1 | many | TRBV5-5 | TGTGCCAGCAGCTTGGACGGTATGAACACTGAAGCTTTCTTT | CASSLDGMNTEAFF
NA | TRBJ1-2 | few | TRBV29-1 | TGCAGCGTCAAGGCGACCGGGAGCTATGGCTACACCTTC | CSVKATGSYGYTF
NA | TRBJ1-2 | many | TRBV11-2 | TGTGCCAGCAGCTCCTCCCTACAAGCTAACTATGGCTACACCTTC | CASSSSLQANYGYTF
TRBD2 | TRBJ2-7 | many | TRBV5-6 | TGTGCCAGCAGCCGGGGGGGCGGGGCCTCCTACGAGCAGTACTTC | CASSRGGGASYEQYF
TRBD2 | TRBJ2-1 | many | TRBV24-1 | TGTGCCACCAGTACGACTAGCGGGGTTAACAATGAGCAGTTCTTC | CATSTTSGVNNEQFF
TRBD1 | TRBJ2-5 | NA | TRBV4-1 | TGCGCCAGCAGGGGAACCGTGACAGGGAGAGAGACCCAGTACTTC | CASRGTVTGRETQYF
NA | TRBJ1-2 | many | TRBV5-6 | TGTGCCAGCAGCCTGGACGAGACACTCTATGGCTACACCTTC | CASSLDETLYGYTF
TRBD2 | TRBJ2-7 | many | TRBV6-1 | TGTGCCTCGACTAGCGGGGGAAGCTCCTACGAGCAGTACTTC | CASTSGGSSYEQYF
NA | TRBJ2-3 | many | TRBV2 | TGTGCCAGCAGTGGGGGGGCAGGGACAGATACGCAGTATTTT | CASSGGAGTDTQYF
NA | TRBJ2-1 | many | TRBV7-9 | TGTGCCAGCAGCTTAGGTCCGGGCGAGCAGTTCTTC | CASSLGPGEQFF
NA | TRBJ2-3 | few | TRBV9 | TGTGCCAGCAGCCCACTCTTCCCTAGTGATACGCAGTATTTT | CASSPLFPSDTQYF
NA | TRBJ1-2 | many | TRBV6-2/TRBV6-3 | TGTGCCAGCAGTCGTCCGGGACACTATAACTATGGCTACACCTTC | CASSRPGHYNYGYTF
NA | TRBJ1-2 | few | TRBV29-1 | TGCAGCGTTGACTATGCGGGCGGCTACACCTTC | CSVDYAGGYTF
NA | TRBJ2-5 | many | TRBV6-1 | TGTGCCAGCAGGCTTGGGAGTGGGGGTTCCGCGGAGACCCAGTACTTC | CASRLGSGGSAETQYF
NA | TRBJ1-2 | few | TRBV7-6 | TGTGCCAGCAGCTTAAATGGGGTCTATGGCTACACCTTC | CASSLNGVYGYTF
NA | TRBJ2-7 | many | TRBV14 | TGTGCCAGCAGCCATCGGGACGTAGCCTACGAGCAGTACTTC | CASSHRDVAYEQYF
TRBD2 | TRBJ2-1 | few | TRBV20-1 | TGCAGTGCTAGAGGCGGTACTAGCGGGCTACCATACAATGAGCAGTTCTTC | CSARGGTSGLPYNEQFF
NA | TRBJ2-1 | many | TRBV7-8 | TGTGCCAGCAGCCTAAGGGGGTTTCAGTTCTTC | CASSLRGFQFF
NA | TRBJ2-3 | many | TRBV12-3/TRBV12-4 | TGTGCCAGCAGCCCCAGCGCGACCTGGAGAGATACGCAGTATTTT | CASSPSATWRDTQYF